This T cell receptor beta chain came from a study of blood T cell repertoires in COVID-19 (dated by TCRdb to 2018 to 2020). Broadly, across the study: Samples from collaborators originated in the United States, Italy and Spain and spanned both the acute and convalescent phases of COVID-19. The material from the prospective study consisted of cDNA or gDNA derived from T cells, B-cell-depleted T cells, or PBMCs. A freely available public database, intended as a resource for researchers studying the immune response to SARS-CoV-2, is where the repertoires were released. The dataset comprised deeply sampled blood TCRbeta repertoires from subjects exposed to, actively infected with, or recovered from COVID-19. Nearly every sample came with metadata listing a de-identified subject ID, COVID-19 status, age in years and sex. Samples came from the ongoing ImmuneRACE study (first 160 participants) plus 1,254 subjects from 6 global collaborators. HLA class I and class II types, where available, came from metadata supplied by the sample provider rather than from assay-based typing. Results the study describes overall, beyond this receptor: The quantity of clinical and demographic metadata differed by source and by participant and was supplied without curation.

The immunoSEQ Assay, a bias-controlled multiplex PCR, was used to amplify TCRbeta CDR3 regions from genomic DNA. On the study's bioinformatics: Within the assay, amplification of reference gene primers was used to estimate how many nucleated cells each sample contained. Sequence reads were collapsed and filtered to measure the absolute abundance of every unique TCRbeta CDR3 rearrangement. For each sample, productive Simpson clonality was calculated as the square root of Simpson's diversity index over productive rearrangements. In its TCRdb copy, this immuneACCESS table keeps in-frame sequences only and misses some clones. Where compared with another copy, unresolved V genes explain less than half of these, and the others have no known cause. V and J calls and clone size are copied from that table; D and trimming were computed from the DNA. Within this sample are 150,000 to 200,000 clones, with less than 90% of them counted one time only. The top ten clones comprise under 4% of the sample.

Participants in the prospective study were enrolled through a virtual design, were aged about 18 to 100 years, and lived in approximately 24 United States geographic areas. In the prospective study, participants were assigned to cohorts based on the clinical history participants reported in a screening survey and a study questionnaire. Exposed participants had been in contact with someone with a PCR-confirmed or clinician-diagnosed COVID-19 case within 2 weeks of study entry. In the prospective study, whole blood, serum and a nasopharyngeal or oropharyngeal swab were collected from each participant by mobile phlebotomists. Participants in the prospective study had the option to provide additional blood draws and questionnaires over an approximately 2-month period. Prospective study blood samples were shipped either frozen or at room temperature before DNA extraction. On this clone: Its antigen is unknown. Qualities for individual bases were not recorded, and no much larger clone is one base off.

The CDR3 has 15 amino acids, counting the end cysteine and phenylalanine. Only the CDR3 portion is preserved as DNA: 45 bases, with reading frame beginning at the first base. Sequences MGHRA (CDR1) and YSYEKL (CDR2) are obtained from the germline V gene. The germline V and J ends show losses of 1 base and 8 bases respectively, and no gene match explains 8 bases of the junction. The chain is made from TRBV4-1 and TRBJ1-3, with 7 bases in between that match TRBD1. This TCR came from a woman aged 25 to 45 who had been exposed to COVID-19. Sequenced: PBMCs or T cells enriched from blood (not recorded which). The base sequence is TGCGCCAGCAGCCAAGGGGGACAGTACGCGGACACCATATATTTT. Translated, it gives CASSQGGQYADTIYF.